This TCR beta chain was profiled in a study of a mutant IDH1 vaccine in newly diagnosed glioma. Study as a whole: Treated patients, averaging approximately 40 years, were about 62% male and around 40% female. Pretreatment consisted of radiotherapy, temozolomide, or both, with most receiving both. General study results and limits: Pseudoprogression looked unconnected to shifts in top peripheral T cell clonotypes.

The protocol was immunoSEQ multiplex PCR, while the TCRdb copy is restricted to in-frame clones and leaves out a portion. The table has under 75,000 clones, about 90% seen once. Regarding time point: baseline, week 1 (first vaccination visit). Treatment described: pre-vaccination baseline after standard-of-care therapy. Donor tumors were new WHO grade 3 or 4 IDH1-mutant, ATRX-lost astrocytomas. The germline V gene encodes CDR1 SNHLY and CDR2 FYNNEI. The V gene lost 10 bases and the J gene lost 3 bases, with 9 bases spanning the gap. The CDR3 runs 12 residues. Worth noting for this clone: What it recognizes is unknown.

This chain connects TRBV2 to TRBJ2-2, with D tentatively TRBD1 (5 bases). The sequence derives from a man in his fifties or sixties with glioma. The sample in question was PBMCs, obtained from a glioma patient treated with radiotherapy, temozolomide or both. This CDR3 is CATKGDTGELFF. The CDR3 DNA reads TGTGCCACCAAAGGGGACACCGGGGAGCTGTTTTTT. Supplemented by reference TRBV2 and TRBJ2-2, the full variable domain reads EPEVTQTPSHQVTQMGQEVILRCVPISNHLYFYWYRQILGQKVEFLVSFYNNEISEKSEIFDDQFSVERPDGSNFTLKIRSTKLEDSAMYFCATKGDTGELFFGEGSRLTVL.